These 14 T cell receptor beta chains came from one sample sequenced in a study of CD8 T cells in ankylosing spondylitis. Their target antigens are unknown. Findings and limits, study-wide: About eight highly homologous variants made up a TCR beta motif that seemed to typify ankylosing spondylitis blood.

TCRdb itself ran the 5' RACE reads through MiXCR, one entry per CDR3 protein. Of a few hundred thousand distinct CDR3 sequences listed, about a fifth are singletons. Sequenced material: blood, either unsorted or a sorted T cell fraction (not recorded which). These receptors all stem from a male donor with ankylosing spondylitis.

The chain links TRBV3-1 to TRBJ2-3; 9 bases line up with TRBD1. Germline V gene sequence: CDR1 LGHDT, CDR2 YNNKEL (reference sequence). J gave up 4 bases and V 6 bases, and 14 bases lay outside the gene matches. This CDR3 is built from 17 residues. DNA for the CDR3: TGTGCCAGCAGTCCCTCCCCGGGACAGGGCCTCTCAGATACGCAGTATTTT. Encoded protein: CASSPSPGQGLSDTQYF.

The gene calls are TRBV6-5 and TRBJ1-1; TRBD1 is a possible D gene (5 bases). This CDR3 comprises 14 residues. V shed 4 bases and J shed 4 bases, with 13 bases lying between them. Germline V gene lookup returns CDR1 MNHEY and CDR2 SVGAGI. CDR3 amino acids: CASSSSGWGTEAFF. DNA of the CDR3: TGTGCCAGCAGTTCTTCAGGGTGGGGCACTGAAGCTTTCTTT.

This clonotype occurred a few times. The rearrangement joins TRBV7-9 to TRBJ1-2; possibly TRBD1 for D (5 bases). CDR3 length equals 13 residues. Trimming shortened V by 5 bases and J by 12 bases, and 19 bases separated the two germline ends. CDR1 SEHNR and CDR2 FQNEAQ come from the germline V gene (reference sequence). CDR3 nucleotide sequence: TGTGCCAGCAGCCCCGGGGCACCCTGGGACGACACCTTC. The encoded protein is CASSPGAPWDDTF.

V and J are TRBV29-1 and TRBJ2-5; D is unresolved. The CDR3 runs 12 residues. V was trimmed by 1 base and J by 5 bases, leaving 8 bases between them. Germline lookup yields CDR1 SQVTM and CDR2 ANQGSEA. CDR3: CSVEARRETQYF. CDR3 bases: TGCAGCGTTGAAGCTAGAAGGGAGACCCAGTACTTC.

In this sample, this clonotype turned up a few times. The chain combines TRBV3-1 with TRBJ2-5; D remains ambiguous. The length of the CDR3 is 14 residues. V lost 3 bases, J lost 1 base, and 9 bases lay in between. The germline V gene encodes CDR1 LGHDT and CDR2 YNNKEL (reference sequence). The CDR3 spells CASSQGLSQETQYF. DNA of the CDR3: TGTGCCAGCAGCCAGGGTCTAAGCCAAGAGACCCAGTACTTC.

The V call is TRBV20-1, the J call TRBJ1-2, with D perhaps TRBD1 (5 bases). Between the trimmed V and J ends, which lost 5 bases and 4 bases, there was a span of 11 bases. The CDR3 is made up of 12 amino acids. The V gene's germline CDR1 is DFQATT and CDR2 SNEGSKA (reference sequence). CDR3 nucleotides: TGCAGTGCTGTGACAGCCTCCTATGGCTACACCTTC. This translates into CSAVTASYGYTF.

V usage is TRBV7-9 and J usage is TRBJ2-7; D not resolved. This CDR3 is 15 amino acids long. In germline, CDR1 is SEHNR, CDR2 FQNEAQ (reference sequence). Trimming left V 1 base short and J 0 bases short, with 10 bases between. The CDR3 coding sequence is TGTGCCAGCAGCTTAGTTAGGTGGGGCTCCTACGAGCAGTACTTC. It is translated as CASSLVRWGSYEQYF.

This chain links TRBV7-2 with TRBJ1-6; D unclear. The ends were cut back, 5 bases at V and 7 bases at J, with 15 bases in the middle. Per the germline V gene, CDR1 is SGHTA and CDR2 is FQGNSA. The CDR3 extends over 15 amino acids. The CDR3 here is CASSPRRTENSPLHF. CDR3 DNA: TGTGCCAGCAGCCCGAGACGGACGGAGAATTCACCCCTCCACTTT.

This clonotype was picked up a small number of times. The rearrangement links TRBV20-1 to TRBJ2-1; TRBD2 agrees at 8 bases. Per the germline V gene, CDR1 is DFQATT and CDR2 is SNEGSKA (reference sequence). CDR3 size: 14 residues. The trim removed 1 base at V and 8 bases at J, leaving 7 bases unmatched. Here the CDR3 DNA reads TGCAGTGCTAGAGCGGGAGGGCCCGGAGATGAGCAGTTCTTC. This encodes CSARAGGPGDEQFF.

The V and J genes are TRBV28 and TRBJ2-1; 14 nucleotides align to TRBD2. This CDR3 spans 15 amino acids. V was pared by 8 bases and J by 8 bases, with 8 bases of the junction left unmatched. Germline V lookup: CDR1 MDHEN, CDR2 SYDVKM. The CDR3 sequence: CASAGLAGGLDEQFF. The CDR3 bases are TGTGCCAGCGCCGGACTAGCGGGAGGTTTGGATGAGCAGTTCTTC.

CDR3 coding DNA: TGTGCCACCAGTGATTCGGGTTATGGGGCGGGAGAGACCCAGTACTTC. Its translation is CATSDSGYGAGETQYF. V gene TRBV24-1 combines with J gene TRBJ2-5; D is possibly TRBD1 or TRBD2 (5 bases each). The CDR3 is made up of 16 amino acids. Between the trimmed V and J ends, which lost 2 bases and 4 bases, there was a span of 16 bases. Germline CDR1 and CDR2: KGHDR and SFDVKD.

This clonotype has a handful of counts. The chain is built from TRBV7-9 and TRBJ1-5; D not resolved. The length of the CDR3 is 14 residues. Germline CDR1 and CDR2: SEHNR and FQNEAQ (reference sequence). Deletions cut 3 bases from V and 3 bases from J, with 9 bases between. CDR3 sequence reads: CASSFLESNQPQHF. CDR3 nucleotides: TGTGCCAGCAGCTTTTTGGAATCCAATCAGCCCCAGCATTTT.

The rearrangement uses TRBV15 and TRBJ2-1; TRBD2 agrees at 8 bases. Germline V gives CDR1 LNHNV, CDR2 YYDKDF (reference sequence). The CDR3 loop spans 16 amino acids. Losses at the gene ends were 6 bases for V and 8 bases for J; bases not matched to a gene: 15. DNA for the CDR3: TGTGCCACCAGAACCTGGTCGGGGGGGATGGTCGATGAGCAGTTCTTC. This sequence encodes CATRTWSGGMVDEQFF. Using reference TRBV15 and TRBJ2-1 for the parts outside the CDR3, the full variable domain is DAMVIQNPRYQVTQFGKPVTLSCSQTLNHNVMYWYQQKSSQAPKLLFHYYDKDFNNEADTPDNFQSRRPNTSFCFLDIRSPGLGDTAMYLCATRTWSGGMVDEQFFGPGTRLTVL.

CDR3 nucleotides: TGTGCCATCAGTGAGACGGATGTGCGGGAGAACAATGAGCAGTTCTTC. Protein product: CAISETDVRENNEQFF. The V and J genes are TRBV10-3 and TRBJ2-1, with 7 nucleotides matching TRBD2. V gave up 2 bases and J gave up 5 bases; unmatched junction bases: 9. The germline CDR1 and CDR2 sequences are ENHRY and SYGVKD. The CDR3 totals 16 residues.